A selection of T cell receptor beta chains follows, all from one sample in a study of OX40 agonist ivuxolimab in advanced cancers. Using immunoSEQ multiplex PCR, the repertoire was profiled, and TCRdb retains in-frame clones only, with some absent. The sample has around 80,000 clones, 70% to 90% seen once; the top ten hold about 0.78%. Material: CD4+ or CD8+ T cells sorted from blood, obtained in a trial of the OX40 agonist ivuxolimab. The receptors were gathered from an adult with an advanced solid tumor such as melanoma, head and neck, liver or kidney cancer. Each CDR3 is given with its conserved first and last residue. D genes are given only for firm matches. Only some rows state a clone size, as once, few, many or a class for expanded clones.

TRBJ2-2,TRBV5-4,TRBD2,few,CASTEIAGGNTGELFF,TGTGCCAGCACCGAAATAGCGGGAGGGAACACCGGGGAGCTGTTTTTT
TRBJ2-1,TRBV28,TRBD2,NA,CASSSSGTNIAYNEQFF,TGTGCCAGCAGTTCCAGCGGGACCAACATAGCCTACAATGAGCAGTTCTTC
TRBJ1-4,TRBV30,NA,NA,CAWSGLGGPNEKLFF,TGTGCCTGGAGTGGCCTGGGGGGGCCTAATGAAAAACTGTTTTTT
TRBJ2-1,TRBV7-8,TRBD1,once,CASSTRTGHEQFF,TGTGCCAGCAGCACCAGGACAGGGCATGAGCAGTTCTTC
TRBJ2-3,TRBV27,TRBD2,NA,CASSLRTGGDTQYF,TGTGCCAGCAGTCTAAGGACGGGAGGAGATACGCAGTATTTT
TRBJ2-1,TRBV6-5,TRBD2,NA,CASSGTSDWQFF,TGTGCCAGCAGCGGGACTAGCGATTGGCAGTTCTTC
TRBJ2-7,TRBV6-1,TRBD2,NA,CASSALGTTLSYEQYF,TGTGCCAGCAGTGCCCTTGGGACTACTCTATCTTACGAGCAGTACTTC
TRBJ1-1,TRBV29-1,TRBD1,few,CSVRRQEGATEAFF,TGCAGCGTACGCCGACAGGAGGGGGCCACTGAAGCTTTCTTT
TRBJ2-5,TRBV30,NA,once,CAWSAGLVNF,TGTGCCTGGAGTGCGGGACTGGTAAACTTC
TRBJ2-7,TRBV4-2,NA,NA,CASSQGVGRSYEQYF,TGTGCCAGCAGCCAAGGGGTGGGGCGCTCCTACGAGCAGTACTTC
TRBJ2-7,TRBV5-1,NA,NA,CASSLGGQSFEQYF,TGCGCCAGCAGCTTGGGCGGACAGAGTTTCGAGCAGTACTTC
TRBJ2-3,TRBV9,NA,NA,CASSVREGSTDTQYF,TGTGCCAGCAGCGTAAGAGAGGGGAGCACAGATACGCAGTATTTT
TRBJ2-5,TRBV6-6,NA,NA,CASSYGVGETQYF,TGTGCCAGCAGTTACGGGGTGGGAGAGACCCAGTACTTC
TRBJ2-3,TRBV7-3,NA,NA,CASSHRGADTDTQYF,TGTGCCAGCAGCCACCGTGGAGCGGACACAGATACGCAGTATTTT
TRBJ2-5,TRBV19,TRBD1,NA,CASSMSGGSETQYF,TGTGCCAGTAGTATGTCAGGGGGCAGTGAGACCCAGTACTTC
TRBJ2-1,TRBV20-1,NA,NA,CSASREYEQFF,TGCAGTGCTAGTCGGGAGTATGAGCAGTTCTTC
TRBJ1-4,TRBV25-1,NA,NA,CASSRGGTNEKLFF,TGTGCCAGCAGCCGGGGGGGAACTAATGAAAAACTGTTTTTT
TRBJ2-7,TRBV19,NA,NA,CASSITGQKEEQYF,TGTGCCAGTAGTATCACTGGGCAGAAGGAAGAGCAGTACTTC
TRBJ2-7,TRBV6-5,NA,NA,CASTRVPGYEQYF,TGTGCCAGCACCCGGGTCCCCGGCTACGAGCAGTACTTC
TRBJ2-1,TRBV6-1,NA,once,CASSEEPEPPYNEQFF,TGTGCCAGCAGTGAAGAGCCCGAACCCCCCTACAATGAGCAGTTCTTC
TRBJ1-1,TRBV6-1,NA,NA,CASVGQSNTEAFF,TGTGCCAGCGTGGGGCAGTCGAACACTGAAGCTTTCTTT
TRBJ1-1,TRBV28,NA,NA,CASKSPGANSKAFF,TGTGCCAGCAAAAGCCCTGGGGCAAACAGCAAAGCTTTCTTT
TRBJ1-4,TRBV18,NA,NA,CASSPMYGDGEKLFF,TGTGCCAGCTCACCCATGTACGGGGATGGTGAAAAACTGTTTTTT
TRBJ1-1,TRBV6-5,NA,NA,CASSPGRGVNTEAFF,TGTGCCAGCAGTCCTGGTAGAGGGGTTAACACTGAAGCTTTCTTT
TRBJ2-7,TRBV14,TRBD1,NA,CASSNRGRNEQYF,TGTGCCAGCAGTAACAGGGGGCGAAACGAGCAGTACTTC
TRBJ2-1,TRBV9,NA,NA,CASSVRGVDEQFF,TGTGCCAGCAGCGTGAGAGGGGTCGATGAGCAGTTCTTC
TRBJ1-1,TRBV18,NA,NA,CASSPRPMNTEAFF,TGTGCCAGCTCACCCCGCCCGATGAACACTGAAGCTTTCTTT
TRBJ2-1,TRBV7-3,NA,NA,CASSAGNEQFF,TGTGCCAGCAGCGCCGGCAATGAGCAGTTCTTC